Listed here are 27 T cell receptor beta chains from one sample, sequenced in a study of identical twins. MiXCR, applied by TCRdb to the 5' RACE reads, yields one record per CDR3 protein. The table lists 300,000 to 350,000 distinct CDR3 sequences, 10% to 15% of them singletons, with approximately 7.6% in the top ten. The same specimen was also included in a second study, on yellow fever vaccine responses in identical twins.

Sequenced input: CD8+ T cells sorted from blood. The receptors were sampled from a woman under 30 in good health.

This clonotype was recorded a few times. The gene calls are TRBV4-1 and TRBJ2-2; 8 positions agree with TRBD2. The CDR3 contains 17 residues. The trim removed 1 base at V and 2 bases at J, leaving 6 bases unmatched. Germline CDR1 and CDR2: MGHRA and YSYEKL. The CDR3 coding sequence is TGCGCCAGCAGCCAAGGGCCCCGGGGGGGTAACACCGGGGAGCTGTTTTTT. It translates to CASSQGPRGGNTGELFF.

V and J are TRBV7-6 and TRBJ2-1; D is perhaps TRBD1 (7 bases). The V end was cut by 8 bases, the J end by 2 bases, with 10 bases between. From germline, CDR1 is SGHVS and CDR2 FNYEAQ. This CDR3 comprises 13 residues. The chain's CDR3 is CASGGTAYNEQFF. The CDR3 DNA reads TGTGCCAGCGGCGGGACAGCCTACAATGAGCAGTTCTTC.

In this sample, this clonotype turned up a few times. This chain uses TRBV7-9 with TRBJ2-1; 7 bases align to TRBD1. Unmatched junction bases numbered 18, after V lost 1 base and J lost 12 bases. CDR1 is SEHNR, CDR2 FQNEAQ, per germline (reference sequence). The CDR3 is 17 residues long. In nucleotides, the CDR3 is TGTGCCAGCAGCTTAGGCATACCCCAACAGGGGCCAGGGGGGCAGTTCTTC. It translates to CASSLGIPQQGPGGQFF.

This clonotype showed up just a few times. As DNA, the CDR3 is TGTGCCAGCAGTACCCCCCTGGGGGGTTTGAGCTCCTACGAGCAGTACTTC. This encodes CASSTPLGGLSSYEQYF. The rearrangement joins TRBV28 to TRBJ2-7, with D tentatively TRBD2 (6 bases). The CDR3 runs 17 residues. V was pared by 5 bases and J by 0 bases, with 20 bases between. CDR1 is MDHEN, CDR2 SYDVKM, per germline.

The CDR3, as DNA: TGCAGTGCCGCCGACCGGGACAGTCCGGGACTAGCGGTCTACGAGCAGTACTTC. It yields the protein CSAADRDSPGLAVYEQYF. V is TRBV20-1 and J is TRBJ2-7; 11 bases align to TRBD2. CDR3 size: 18 residues. Germline trimming cut 6 bases from V and 3 bases from J; bases unmatched to any gene: 19. Germline V gives CDR1 DFQATT, CDR2 SNEGSKA (reference sequence).

The sample holds many counts of this clonotype. This sequence joins TRBV15 and TRBJ1-4; D is uncertain. CDR3 length equals 13 residues. CDR1 and CDR2 from the germline V gene are LNHNV and YYDKDF (reference sequence). V lost 4 bases, J lost 6 bases, and 9 bases lay in between. The CDR3 DNA is TGTGCCACCAGCACCGGGATTGATGAAAAACTGTTTTTT. This sequence encodes CATSTGIDEKLFF.

The chain links TRBV27 to TRBJ2-3; no firm D call. Looked up from germline, CDR1 is MNHEY and CDR2 is SMNVEV (reference sequence). The CDR3 loop spans 16 amino acids. Deletions cut 10 bases from V and 4 bases from J, with 24 bases between. Here the CDR3 DNA reads TGTGCCACCATGCCCCTTTTAGAAGGGCCGGCAGATACGCAGTATTTT. Its translation is CATMPLLEGPADTQYF.

Ten or more counts support this clonotype. The CDR3, as DNA: TGTGCCAGCAGCTTGGACAGGGGTTCCTACGAGCAGTACGTC. As protein: CASSLDRGSYEQYV. The V call is TRBV7-2, the J call TRBJ2-7; 9 bases line up with TRBD1. With 3 bases clipped from V and 1 base from J, the junction kept 1 base outside the gene matches. Germline CDR1 is SGHTA and CDR2 is FQGNSA. The CDR3 is 14 amino acids.

The chain carries TRBV11-2 and TRBJ2-7; a possible D gene is TRBD2 (6 bases). CDR3 length equals 16 residues. The V gene lost 5 bases and the J gene lost 4 bases, with 21 bases spanning the gap. Germline values: CDR1 SGHAT, CDR2 FQNNGV. The CDR3 reads CASSQPLTGVGYEQYF. In nucleotides, the CDR3 is TGTGCCAGCAGCCAACCTCTGACGGGAGTTGGGTACGAGCAGTACTTC.

This clonotype has only a few counts. The CDR3 sequence: CSVEKGTSGSYEQYF. The CDR3 coding sequence is TGCAGCGTTGAAAAGGGGACTAGCGGGAGTTACGAGCAGTACTTC. The chain has TRBV29-1 and TRBJ2-7, with 14 bases aligning to TRBD2. The CDR3 extends over 15 amino acids. Per the germline V gene, CDR1 is SQVTM and CDR2 is ANQGSEA. V was pared by 2 bases and J by 4 bases, with 4 bases of the junction left unmatched.

This clonotype was found a few times. The chain uses TRBV4-1 and TRBJ2-5; the D gene is possibly TRBD1 (6 bases). Trimming cost V 4 bases and J 5 bases, with 11 bases left between them. The CDR3 is 13 residues long. Germline CDR1 is MGHRA and CDR2 is YSYEKL. CDR3 bases: TGCGCCAGCAGCCTAAACAGGGCCGAGACCCAGTACTTC. Amino acids: CASSLNRAETQYF.

The CDR3 bases are TGTGCCAGCAGTTACGGTCGGTACAGGCAATACAATGAGCAGTTCTTC. Translation gives CASSYGRYRQYNEQFF. This rearrangement joins TRBV6-5 to TRBJ2-1; a possible D gene is TRBD1 (5 bases). CDR1 is MNHEY and CDR2 is SVGAGI in the germline V gene. The CDR3 contains 16 residues. V lost 2 bases and J lost 4, with 15 bases in between.

This clonotype was found many times. This chain links TRBV28 with TRBJ2-5; D perhaps matches TRBD1 (5 bases). Germline CDR1 and CDR2: MDHEN and SYDVKM. The CDR3 consists of 13 residues. Trimming took off 3 bases at V and 2 bases at J, with 7 bases between the two ends. The DNA for the CDR3 is TGTGCCAGCAGTTTGGGGCTACAAGAGACCCAGTACTTC. It encodes CASSLGLQETQYF.

This clonotype has a handful of counts. CDR3 sequence (DNA): TGTGCCAGCAGCAGAGGGGCAGGGGGCTCAGATACGCAGTATTTT. Translation gives CASSRGAGGSDTQYF. This chain connects TRBV12-3 or TRBV12-4 to TRBJ2-3; TRBD1 matches 8 bases. CDR3 size: 15 residues. V lost 6 bases and J lost 4; bases outside the gene matches: 9.

This clonotype was seen more than once but under ten times. This chain joins TRBV12-5 and TRBJ1-5; D perhaps matches TRBD1 (5 bases). V lost 5 bases, J lost 0 bases, and 11 bases lay in between. Germline lookup yields CDR1 LGHNT and CDR2 FRNRAP. CDR3 size: 15 residues. CDR3 region: CASGQTDYSNQPQHF. Written as DNA, the CDR3 is TGTGCTAGTGGTCAGACAGACTATAGCAATCAGCCCCAGCATTTT.

This clonotype occurred many times. The chain joins TRBV5-1 to TRBJ1-1; the match to TRBD1 covers 7 bases. The CDR3 runs 13 residues. Germline V gene sequence: CDR1 SGHRS, CDR2 YFSETQ. Germline trimming cut 1 base from V and 7 bases from J; bases unmatched to any gene: 4. The CDR3 sequence: CASSLTGALEAFF. In DNA form, the CDR3 reads TGCGCCAGCAGCTTGACAGGGGCCCTTGAAGCTTTCTTT. Using reference TRBV5-1 and TRBJ1-1 for the parts outside the CDR3, the full variable domain is KAGVTQTPRYLIKTRGQQVTLSCSPISGHRSVSWYQQTPGQGLQFLFEYFSETQRNKGNFPGRFSGRQFSNSRSEMNVSTLELGDSALYLCASSLTGALEAFFGQGTRLTVV.

The chain recombines TRBV12-3 or TRBV12-4 with TRBJ1-2; tentatively, D is TRBD1 (5 bases). Trimming left V 11 bases short and J 4 bases short, with 11 bases between. The CDR3 sequence is 11 residues long. The CDR3 is CAGNGGYGYTF. The CDR3 DNA follows: TGTGCCGGCAATGGGGGCTATGGCTACACCTTC.

This clonotype was counted a few times. V usage is TRBV27 and J usage is TRBJ2-1; D uncertain. This CDR3 contains 13 residues. The ends were cut back, 3 bases at V and 6 bases at J, with 9 bases in the middle. The germline gives CDR1 MNHEY, CDR2 SMNVEV (reference sequence). DNA for the CDR3: TGTGCCAGCAGTTTCGCCGTGGGCAATGAGCAGTTCTTC. This codes for CASSFAVGNEQFF.

This clonotype was picked up a small number of times. The J gene is TRBJ2-7, the V gene TRBV28, with unresolved D. The CDR3 consists of 14 residues. The germline V and J ends were trimmed by 2 bases and 4 bases, with 12 bases remaining between them. Per the germline V gene, CDR1 is MDHEN and CDR2 is SYDVKM. The CDR3 here is CASSLVDTRYEQYF. The DNA for the CDR3 is TGTGCCAGCAGTTTAGTAGACACCCGATACGAGCAGTACTTC.

The table lists this clonotype with a count of one. The J gene is TRBJ2-6, the V gene TRBV18; D is perhaps TRBD2 (5 bases). Trimming cost V 6 bases and J 3 bases, with 12 bases left between them. Germline V gene data show CDR1 as KGHSH and CDR2 as LQKENI. The CDR3 is made up of 15 amino acids. CDR3 nucleotides: TGTGCCAGCTCGAAGAGGACTCTTGGGGCCAACGTCCTGACTTTC. Amino acids: CASSKRTLGANVLTF.

The V gene is TRBV11-2, the J gene TRBJ2-7, with 9 bases fitting TRBD2. Germline V gene lookup returns CDR1 SGHAT and CDR2 FQNNGV. The J segment lost 3 bases and the V segment lost 2 bases, leaving 5 bases of the junction unmatched. The CDR3 extends over 15 amino acids. CDR3 DNA: TGTGCCAGCAGCTTAACGGCGGGGGGGGACTACGAGCAGTACTTC. The encoded protein is CASSLTAGGDYEQYF. Full variable domain (missing parts from reference TRBV11-2 and TRBJ2-7): EAGVAQSPRYKIIEKRQSVAFWCNPISGHATLYWYQQILGQGPKLLIQFQNNGVVDDSQLPKDRFSAERLKGVDSTLKIQPAKLEDSAVYLCASSLTAGGDYEQYFGPGTRLTVT.

As to this clonotype: Just one base apart from a much larger clone, this may be a read error. This chain joins TRBV20-1 and TRBJ1-4, with unresolved D. Germline V gives CDR1 DFQATT, CDR2 SNEGSKA (reference sequence). The CDR3 spans 14 residues. CDR3 sequence (DNA): TGCAGAGCTGGCCCCCGGGCCGGGCGGGAAAAACTGTTTTTT. Its protein is CRAGPRAGREKLFF.

This clonotype was found a few times. The rearrangement joins TRBV28 to TRBJ2-6; D remains unclear. V was cut by 5 bases and J by 2 bases, with 7 bases left in between. The germline CDR1 and CDR2 sequences are MDHEN and SYDVKM. CDR3 size: 14 residues. CDR3 loop: CASSLRAGANVLTF. CDR3 bases: TGTGCCAGCAGTCTAAGGGCTGGGGCCAACGTCCTGACTTTC.

In DNA, the CDR3 is TGTGCCAGCAGCTCTACGGACAGCCAAGAGACCCAGTACTTC. Translated, it gives CASSSTDSQETQYF. The V gene is TRBV12-3 or TRBV12-4, the J gene TRBJ2-5; possibly TRBD1 for D (6 bases). Deletions cut 6 bases from V and 1 base from J, with 12 bases between. This CDR3 comprises 14 residues.

CDR3 loop: CAISTSGVDEQFF. The CDR3 DNA is TGTGCCATCAGTACCAGCGGGGTGGATGAGCAGTTCTTC. The chain uses TRBV10-3 and TRBJ2-1; 7 nucleotides match TRBD2. The CDR3 spans 13 residues. The J segment lost 8 bases and the V segment lost 5 bases, leaving 6 bases of the junction unmatched. CDR1 is ENHRY and CDR2 is SYGVKD in the germline V gene.

The chain recombines TRBV18 with TRBJ2-3; 10 nucleotides align to TRBD2. V dropped 0 bases and J dropped 15; count of bases not matched to a gene: 12. This CDR3 spans 15 amino acids. Germline V gene lookup returns CDR1 KGHSH and CDR2 LQKENI. The DNA for the CDR3 is TGTGCCAGCTCACCACCGGAGCTAGCGGGGGCTAGGGCTTATTTT. This encodes CASSPPELAGARAYF.

This clonotype was seen a few times. The CDR3 protein is CASSPWDRAHGAFF. The CDR3 coding sequence is TGTGCCAGCAGCCCGTGGGACAGGGCGCATGGAGCTTTCTTT. The V call is TRBV6-1, the J call TRBJ1-1, with 9 bases aligning to TRBD1. Unmatched junction bases numbered 12, after V lost 6 bases and J lost 10 bases. Germline V CDR1 and CDR2: MNHNS, SASEGT. The CDR3 has 14 residues.